The 24 T cell receptor beta chains in this list originate from one sample, sequenced in a study of lymphopenia after photon versus proton radiotherapy. Some clones are missing from TCRdb's copy, which holds only in-frame ones; the method was immunoSEQ multiplex PCR. The sample has some 33,000 clones; approximately 87% are singletons. The starting material was peripheral blood, obtained from a patient treated with photon-based radiotherapy. Receptor source: a woman in her 50s with pancreatic cancer.

The chain couples TRBV13 to TRBJ2-7; TRBD1 might be the D (6 bases). The CDR3 is 13 amino acids. CDR1 and CDR2 (germline): PRHDT, FYEKMQ (reference sequence). Trimming left V 5 bases short and J 3 bases short, with 11 bases between. The CDR3 reads CASSLRQDYEQYF. The DNA for the CDR3 is TGTGCCAGCAGCCTGCGACAGGACTACGAGCAGTACTTC.

The chain uses TRBV18 and TRBJ1-3; D remains unclear. With 0 bases removed from V and 7 bases from J, the gap between germline ends came to 4 bases. The CDR3 is 12 residues long. Germline CDR1 is KGHSH and CDR2 is LQKENI. DNA for the CDR3: TGTGCCAGCTCACCACCGGGGAACACCATATATTTT. Translated, it gives CASSPPGNTIYF.

This chain connects TRBV30 to TRBJ2-1, with D possibly called TRBD1 or TRBD2 (5 bases each). Per germline, CDR1 GTSNPN and CDR2 SVGIG (reference sequence). The CDR3 runs 17 residues. V gave up 2 bases and J gave up 13 bases, with 30 bases separating them. The CDR3 DNA reads TGTGCCTGGAGTACCGACAGATCAATAACGGGGTGGAGAGAACAGTTCTTC. Residues: CAWSTDRSITGWREQFF.

This chain links TRBV6-5 with TRBJ2-7; 7 bases match TRBD1. CDR1 and CDR2 (germline): MNHEY, SVGAGI. The CDR3 length is 14 residues. Losses at the gene ends were 4 bases for V and 0 bases for J; bases not matched to a gene: 3. Here the CDR3 DNA reads TGTGCCAGCAGTTGGGGACAGTTCTCCTACGAGCAGTACTTC. This codes for CASSWGQFSYEQYF.

The rearrangement links TRBV27 to TRBJ1-1; tentative D call: TRBD1 (5 bases). V shed 6 bases and J shed 3 bases, with 17 bases lying between them. CDR1 is MNHEY and CDR2 is SMNVEV in the germline V gene (reference sequence). CDR3 length equals 15 residues. The CDR3, as DNA: TGTGCCAGCAGAAGACCGACCCAAGGGGACACTGAAGCTTTCTTT. It codes for CASRRPTQGDTEAFF.

The chain carries TRBV5-1 and TRBJ2-5, with 9 bases aligning to TRBD1. In germline, CDR1 is SGHRS, CDR2 YFSETQ. The V and J ends lost 2 bases and 1 base, in that order; junction bases with no gene match: 9. CDR3 size: 17 residues. The CDR3 region is CASSFGSRTGVQETQYF. The CDR3 DNA follows: TGCGCCAGCAGCTTCGGTTCCAGGACAGGGGTCCAAGAGACCCAGTACTTC.

The chain employs TRBV7-2 and TRBJ2-5, with 7 bases aligning to TRBD1. Germline CDR1 and CDR2: SGHTA and FQGNSA. CDR3 length equals 16 residues. The V gene end was trimmed by 3 bases and the J gene end by 5 bases; junction bases not matched to a gene: 12. CDR3 bases: TGTGCCAGCAGCTTCCTGCCAGAGGGGGCGCAGGAGACCCAGTACTTC. Amino acids: CASSFLPEGAQETQYF. Drawing the rest from reference TRBV7-2 and TRBJ2-5, the complete variable domain is GAGVSQSPSNKVTEKGKDVELRCDPISGHTALYWYRQSLGQGLEFLIYFQGNSAPDKSGLPSDRFSAERTGGSVSTLTIQRTQQEDSAVYLCASSFLPEGAQETQYFGPGTRLLVL.

The gene calls are TRBV28 and TRBJ2-3; D possibly matches TRBD1 or TRBD2 (5 bases each). V gave up 4 bases and J gave up 2 bases, with 13 bases separating them. The CDR3 loop spans 15 amino acids. The V gene's germline CDR1 is MDHEN and CDR2 SYDVKM. This CDR3 is CASSSSSGTTDTQYF. In nucleotides, the CDR3 is TGTGCCAGCAGTTCCTCCTCCGGGACCACAGATACGCAGTATTTT.

The rearrangement joins TRBV27 to TRBJ1-1, with 7 nucleotides matching TRBD1. Trimming took 2 bases from V and 5 from J; bases not matched to a gene: 8. CDR3 length: 15 residues. Germline CDR1 MNHEY, CDR2 SMNVEV (reference sequence). DNA for the CDR3: TGTGCCAGCAGTTTAGCAAAGGGGGCGGGAACTGAAGCTTTCTTT. Encoded protein: CASSLAKGAGTEAFF.

The chain carries TRBV5-8 and TRBJ2-4; D is ambiguous. The CDR3 is 12 residues long. CDR1 is SGHTS, CDR2 YDEGEE, per germline. Trimming took off 0 bases at V and 7 bases at J, with 5 bases between the two ends. The CDR3 region is CASSLGPNIQYF. In DNA form, the CDR3 reads TGTGCCAGCAGCTTGGGACCGAACATTCAGTACTTC. The entire variable domain, with the rest obtained from reference TRBV5-8 and TRBJ2-4, is as follows: EAGVTQSPTHLIKTRGQQATLRCSPISGHTSVYWYQQALGLGLQFLLWYDEGEERNRGNFPPRFSGRQFPNYSSELNVNALELEDSALYLCASSLGPNIQYFGAGTRLSVL.

The rearrangement links TRBV10-2 to TRBJ1-2; 8 bases align to TRBD1. Germline CDR1 and CDR2: WSHSY and SAAADI. V lost 3 bases to trimming and J lost 8 bases; unmatched junction nucleotides: 11. CDR3 size: 15 residues. The DNA for the CDR3 is TGCGCCAGCAGTGACTTAGCCAGGGGGCTTGGGGGCTACACCTTC. Its protein product is CASSDLARGLGGYTF.

The genes are TRBV18 and TRBJ1-5; no clear D gene. CDR3 length: 15 residues. V lost 6 bases, J lost 4 bases, and 16 bases lay in between. Germline V gene sequence: CDR1 KGHSH, CDR2 LQKENI. The DNA of the CDR3 is TGTGCCAGCTCTTCGGAAGGGCCCCTGAATCAGCCCCAGCATTTT. Protein product: CASSSEGPLNQPQHF. Full variable domain (rest looked up from reference TRBV18 and TRBJ1-5): NAGVMQNPRHLVRRRGQEARLRCSPMKGHSHVYWYRQLPEEGLKFMVYLQKENIIDESGMPKERFSAEFPKEGPSILRIQQVVRGDSAAYFCASSSEGPLNQPQHFGDGTRLSIL.

As for this clone: The sample has other DNA sequences that encode this CDR3 too. CDR3 nucleotide sequence: TGTGCCATCAGTGATCCCCAAGAGACCCAGTACTTC. Encoded protein: CAISDPQETQYF. J is TRBJ2-5 and V is TRBV10-3; no firm D call. The V and J ends lost 3 bases and 1 base respectively, with 3 bases between them. The CDR3 has 12 residues. Germline CDR1 reads ENHRY; CDR2 reads SYGVKD.

J is TRBJ2-5 and V is TRBV7-3; 13 bases are shared with TRBD2. The junction had 6 bases not matched to a gene; V was cut back by 5 bases and J by 0 bases. Germline V gives CDR1 SGHTA, CDR2 FQGTGA. The CDR3 spans 17 residues. This chain's CDR3 is CASSTGTSGTYQETQYF. CDR3 nucleotide sequence: TGTGCCAGCAGCACCGGGACTAGCGGGACGTACCAAGAGACCCAGTACTTC.

The gene calls are TRBV18 and TRBJ2-3; 13 bases map to TRBD2. J gave up 5 bases and V 6 bases, and 8 bases lay outside the gene matches. The CDR3 is made up of 16 amino acids. The V gene's germline CDR1 is KGHSH and CDR2 LQKENI. The CDR3 region has the DNA TGTGCCAGCTCGCGGACTAGCGGGGGTTCCGGAGATACGCAGTATTTT. Translating gives CASSRTSGGSGDTQYF.

V gene TRBV9 combines with J gene TRBJ2-1; either TRBD1 or TRBD2 may supply D (5 bases each). CDR3 length: 17 residues. The V gene lost 4 bases and the J gene lost 7 bases, with 24 bases spanning the gap. Germline CDR1 reads SGDLS; CDR2 reads YYNGEE. The DNA of the CDR3 is TGTGCCAGCAGCCCCGGACTGGGGCCAAAAAACACAAATGAGCAGTTCTTC. Translation gives CASSPGLGPKNTNEQFF.

This chain joins TRBV30 and TRBJ1-4, with 9 bases lining up with TRBD1. Germline values: CDR1 GTSNPN, CDR2 SVGIG (reference sequence). Trimming at V came to 3 bases and at J to 8 bases, leaving 19 bases not matched to a gene. The CDR3 runs 18 residues. The DNA for the CDR3 is TGTGCCTGGAGACACGGGACAGGGAGGGCCGCGAGGGGAGAAAAACTGTTTTTT. It specifies CAWRHGTGRAARGEKLFF.

V gene TRBV28 combines with J gene TRBJ2-3, with D perhaps matching TRBD1 (5 bases). With 3 bases removed from V and 5 bases from J, the gap between germline ends came to 12 bases. The CDR3 contains 14 residues. Germline V lookup: CDR1 MDHEN, CDR2 SYDVKM. The DNA of the CDR3 is TGTGCCAGCAGTTTCCATACAGGCGAAGATACGCAGTATTTT. It is translated as CASSFHTGEDTQYF.

The chain is built from TRBV28 and TRBJ2-7; D ambiguous. The CDR3 runs to 10 residues. Germline lookup yields CDR1 MDHEN and CDR2 SYDVKM. V lost 6 bases and J lost 4, with 4 bases in between. For the CDR3, the DNA is TGTGCCAGCAGGAGTTACGAGCAGTACTTC. As protein: CASRSYEQYF.

The J gene is TRBJ1-6, the V gene TRBV7-2; 7 nucleotides agree with TRBD1. V trimming: 5 bases; J trimming: 2 bases; junction bases outside the gene matches: 9. CDR1 and CDR2 (germline): SGHTA, FQGNSA. CDR3 length: 17 residues. Written as DNA, the CDR3 is TGTGCCAGCAGCCTTGTACAGGGGAATACCTATAATTCACCCCTCCACTTT. Amino acid sequence: CASSLVQGNTYNSPLHF.

The chain couples TRBV19 to TRBJ1-3, with 10 positions matching TRBD1. Germline V gene data show CDR1 as LNHDA and CDR2 as SQIVND (reference sequence). J was trimmed by 0 bases and V by 9 bases; bases with no gene match: 5. There are 15 residues in the CDR3. CDR3 protein: CASRDRGLSGNTIYF. CDR3 sequence (DNA): TGTGCCAGCCGGGACAGGGGACTCTCTGGAAACACCATATATTTT.

The chain uses TRBV7-2 and TRBJ2-7; D is ambiguous. The germline V gene encodes CDR1 SGHTA and CDR2 FQGNSA. There are 16 residues in the CDR3. Trimming pared 1 base from V and 0 bases from J, leaving 13 bases between. The CDR3 protein is CASSLGTGGTSYEQYF. CDR3 sequence (DNA): TGTGCCAGCAGCTTAGGGACCGGTGGAACCTCCTACGAGCAGTACTTC. Full variable domain (missing parts from reference TRBV7-2 and TRBJ2-7): GAGVSQSPSNKVTEKGKDVELRCDPISGHTALYWYRQSLGQGLEFLIYFQGNSAPDKSGLPSDRFSAERTGGSVSTLTIQRTQQEDSAVYLCASSLGTGGTSYEQYFGPGTRLTVT.

V gene TRBV7-2 combines with J gene TRBJ1-1, with D tentatively TRBD1 (5 bases). The germline gives CDR1 SGHTA, CDR2 FQGNSA. The V gene lost 5 bases and the J gene lost 6 bases, with 13 bases spanning the gap. The CDR3 loop spans 13 amino acids. This CDR3 reads CASSLGVGAEAFF. The CDR3 region has the DNA TGTGCCAGCAGCCTAGGGGTCGGGGCTGAAGCTTTCTTT.

There are a few counts of this clone. The J gene is TRBJ1-5, the V gene TRBV30; 7 bases agree with TRBD1. The trim removed 4 bases at V and 5 bases at J, leaving 5 bases unmatched. CDR3 length: 13 residues. The V gene's germline CDR1 is GTSNPN and CDR2 SVGIG (reference sequence). DNA of the CDR3: TGTGCCTGGAAAAATACAGGGGATCAGCCCCAGCATTTT. Translation: CAWKNTGDQPQHF.